This passage covers 5 T cell receptor beta chains from one sample sequenced in a study of T cell changes during pregnancy in multiple sclerosis. Clones were sequenced by immunoSEQ multiplex PCR, and TCRdb holds only the in-frame ones, with some missing. The data contain approximately 65,000 clones, about 90% of them singletons. This material consisted of CD4+ T cells from peripheral blood mononuclear cells, taken in the first trimester of pregnancy. The receptors derive from a female donor with multiple sclerosis, enrolled in a pregnancy study.

Worth noting for this clone: The junction differs from germline at one of its ends, possibly a read error. V is TRBV27 and J is TRBJ1-1; D remains ambiguous. The CDR3 has 13 amino acids. CDR1 is MNHEY, CDR2 SMNVEV, per germline (reference sequence). The CDR3: CASSKLQNAEAFF. The CDR3 DNA follows: TGTGCCAGCAGCAAATTACAGAACGCTGAAGCTTTCTTT.

This chain uses TRBV6-1 with TRBJ1-1; D is perhaps TRBD1 (6 bases). CDR3 size: 12 residues. The germline CDR1 and CDR2 sequences are MNHNS and SASEGT. Trimming took 7 bases from V and 10 from J, leaving 16 bases between them. CDR3 loop: CASNLGTRGAFF. CDR3 DNA sequence: TGTGCCAGCAATCTCGGGACAAGGGGAGCTTTCTTT.

The V call is TRBV4-3, the J call TRBJ1-4; D might be TRBD1 (6 bases). This CDR3 has 16 amino acids. The germline V gene encodes CDR1 LGHNA and CDR2 YSLEER. Trimming removed 8 bases at V and 2 bases at J, with 18 bases between. The CDR3 here is CASSGGPVATNEKLFF. Written as DNA, the CDR3 is TGCGCCAGCTCCGGGGGGCCGGTGGCCACTAATGAAAAACTGTTTTTT.

V gene TRBV5-1 combines with J gene TRBJ2-5; 11 bases match TRBD2. J was trimmed by 4 bases and V by 5 bases; bases with no gene match: 7. The CDR3 runs to 15 residues. In germline, CDR1 is SGHRS, CDR2 YFSETQ. CDR3 amino acids: CASSPRLAGRETQYF. CDR3 DNA: TGCGCCAGCAGTCCCCGACTAGCGGGGAGAGAGACCCAGTACTTC. Looking up the rest from reference TRBV5-1 and TRBJ2-5 gives the full variable domain: KAGVTQTPRYLIKTRGQQVTLSCSPISGHRSVSWYQQTPGQGLQFLFEYFSETQRNKGNFPGRFSGRQFSNSRSEMNVSTLELGDSALYLCASSPRLAGRETQYFGPGTRLLVL.

The chain is built from TRBV4-2 and TRBJ1-1; 10 bases fit TRBD1. The length of the CDR3 is 16 residues. Losses at the gene ends were 2 bases for V and 4 bases for J; bases not matched to a gene: 7. Germline CDR1 is LGHNA and CDR2 is YNFKEQ. CDR3 region: CASSQSDRGQGTEAFF. The CDR3 nucleotides read TGTGCCAGCAGCCAATCCGACAGGGGGCAGGGCACTGAAGCTTTCTTT.